This TCR beta chain derives from a study of T cell repertoires in cytomegalovirus infection. One entry per CDR3 protein results from TCRdb running MiXCR on the reads. This sample carries roughly 150,000 distinct CDR3 sequences, approximately 17% of them seen once, and the ten largest clones take 15% to 20%. V lost 3 bases, J lost 6 bases, and 9 bases lay in between. Germline V gene sequence: CDR1 SGHNT, CDR2 YENEEA. The CDR3 is 13 amino acids. This clonotype came up many times. This rearrangement joins TRBV11-3 to TRBJ2-1; D may be TRBD2 (5 bases). Sequencing was performed on CD8+ T cells from PBMCs. This sequence was found in a human donor in good health (CMV status not recorded). Some clones in this sample may be carry-over from other donors' samples. The CDR3 DNA is TGTGCCAGCAGCTTCTTCGGGGTCAATGAGCAGTTCTTC. Translation gives CASSFFGVNEQFF.